Below are 8 T cell receptor beta chains sequenced from a single sample in a study of molecular identifiers for immune sequencing clone quantification. TCRdb reprocessed the PCR reads with MiXCR, giving one entry per CDR3 protein. The table has about 630,000 distinct CDR3 sequences, around 25% seen once. Sequencing was performed on naive CD8+ T cells from blood, with Jurkat cell RNA spiked in. Subset of the sample: FACS-sorted CD8+CD4-CCR7+CD45RA+ naive T cells. The receptors come from a human donor in good health. Some libraries in this study had Jurkat cell RNA spiked in.

This clonotype was found a few times. The chain uses TRBV28 and TRBJ2-3; D may be TRBD1 (5 bases). Trimming took 5 bases from V and 0 from J, leaving 12 bases between them. The CDR3 loop spans 15 amino acids. Per germline, CDR1 MDHEN and CDR2 SYDVKM. The CDR3 is CASSHPGQSTDTQYF. CDR3 bases: TGTGCCAGCAGTCACCCTGGACAAAGCACAGATACGCAGTATTTT.

The rearrangement uses TRBV6-2 or TRBV6-3 and TRBJ2-1; 10 positions match TRBD1. The CDR3 is made up of 15 amino acids. CDR1 and CDR2 (germline): MNHEY, SVGEGT. V gave up 7 bases and J gave up 7 bases; unmatched junction bases: 10. The CDR3: CASTHGTGVLNEQFF. CDR3 DNA sequence: TGTGCCAGCACCCACGGGACAGGGGTTTTGAATGAGCAGTTCTTC.

Turning to this clonotype: Relative to the germline gene, one junction end is altered; a read error may explain this. The genes are TRBV4-3 and TRBJ2-5, with 7 nucleotides matching TRBD1. The CDR3 is made up of 15 amino acids. Germline V lookup: CDR1 LGHNA, CDR2 YSLEER. CDR3 protein: CASSQDRGGRETRYF. DNA for the CDR3: TGCGCCAGCAGCCAAGATAGAGGGGGCAGAGAGACCCGGTACTTC.

This clonotype occurred many times. This rearrangement joins TRBV5-6 to TRBJ1-4; D may be TRBD1 (6 bases). The CDR3 extends over 14 amino acids. Trimming left V 4 bases short and J 7 bases short, with 14 bases between. Per germline, CDR1 SGHDT and CDR2 YYEEEE. The CDR3 loop reads CASSPGQTPEKLFF. DNA for the CDR3: TGTGCCAGCAGCCCCGGACAGACTCCTGAAAAACTGTTTTTT.

Remarks on this clonotype: Just one base apart from a much larger clone, this may be a read error. The chain combines TRBV6-2 or TRBV6-3 with TRBJ1-5; D uncertain. This CDR3 comprises 16 residues. Germline V CDR1 and CDR2: MNHEY, SVGEGT. This CDR3 reads CARSYSISQGNQPQHF. In DNA, the CDR3 is TGTGCCCGCAGTTACTCGATTTCGCAGGGCAATCAGCCCCAGCATTTT.

This clonotype was seen repeatedly, ten times or more. The V and J genes are TRBV20-1 and TRBJ2-7; 7 nucleotides match TRBD1. Per germline, CDR1 DFQATT and CDR2 SNEGSKA (reference sequence). V was pared by 0 bases and J by 3 bases, with 8 bases of the junction left unmatched. The CDR3 consists of 15 residues. DNA of the CDR3: TGCAGTGCTAGAGACCAGGGACAGTCTTTCTACGAGCAGTACTTC. It encodes CSARDQGQSFYEQYF.

Regarding this clonotype: This may stem from a read error, because a much larger clone lies one nucleotide away. CDR3 sequence reads: CASSQDPATNTEAYF. DNA of the CDR3: TGCGCCAGCAGCCAAGATCCGGCGACGAACACTGAAGCTTACTTT. The chain combines TRBV4-1 with TRBJ1-1; D remains ambiguous. Germline V gives CDR1 MGHRA, CDR2 YSYEKL. This CDR3 spans 15 amino acids.

Many counts were recorded for this clonotype. This chain uses TRBV13 with TRBJ2-7; 14 bases agree with TRBD2. The CDR3 sequence is 16 residues long. Unmatched junction bases numbered 5, after V lost 1 base and J lost 6 bases. The germline CDR1 and CDR2 sequences are PRHDT and FYEKMQ (reference sequence). CDR3 DNA: TGTGCCAGCAGCTTAGCGACTAGCGGGGGGGCCGCCGAGCAGTACTTC. It is translated as CASSLATSGGAAEQYF.